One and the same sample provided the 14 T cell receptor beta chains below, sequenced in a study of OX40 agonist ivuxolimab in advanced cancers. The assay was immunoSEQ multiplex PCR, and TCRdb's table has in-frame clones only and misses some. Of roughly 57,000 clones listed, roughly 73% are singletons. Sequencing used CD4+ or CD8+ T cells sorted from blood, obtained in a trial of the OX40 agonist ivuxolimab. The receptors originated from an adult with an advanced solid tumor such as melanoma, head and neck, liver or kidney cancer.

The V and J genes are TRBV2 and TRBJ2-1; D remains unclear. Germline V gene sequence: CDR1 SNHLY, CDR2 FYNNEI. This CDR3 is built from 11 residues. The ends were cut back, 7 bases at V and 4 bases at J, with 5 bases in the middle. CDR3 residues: CASTAYNEQFF. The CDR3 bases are TGTGCCAGCACGGCGTACAATGAGCAGTTCTTC.

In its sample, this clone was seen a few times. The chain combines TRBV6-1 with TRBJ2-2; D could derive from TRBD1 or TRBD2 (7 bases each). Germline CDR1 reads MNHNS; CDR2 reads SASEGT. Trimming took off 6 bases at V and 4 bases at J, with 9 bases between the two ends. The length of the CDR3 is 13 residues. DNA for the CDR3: TGTGCCAGCAGCAGGGGGGGCACCGGGGAGCTGTTTTTT. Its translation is CASSRGGTGELFF.

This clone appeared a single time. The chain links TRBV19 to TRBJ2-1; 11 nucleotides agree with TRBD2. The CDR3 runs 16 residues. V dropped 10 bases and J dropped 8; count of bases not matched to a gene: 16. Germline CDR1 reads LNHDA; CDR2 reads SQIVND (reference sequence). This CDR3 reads CATGTSGTLPRDEQFF. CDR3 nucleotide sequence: TGTGCCACTGGGACTAGCGGCACCCTTCCTCGGGATGAGCAGTTCTTC. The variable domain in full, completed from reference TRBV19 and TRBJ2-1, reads DGGITQSPKYLFRKEGQNVTLSCEQNLNHDAMYWYRQDPGQGLRLIYYSQIVNDFQKGDIAEGYSVSREKKESFPLTVTSAQKNPTAFYLCATGTSGTLPRDEQFFGPGTRLTVL.

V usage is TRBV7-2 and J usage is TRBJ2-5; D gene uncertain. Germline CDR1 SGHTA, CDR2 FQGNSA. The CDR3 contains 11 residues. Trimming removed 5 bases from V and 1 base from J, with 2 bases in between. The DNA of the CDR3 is TGTGCCAGCAGCCTCCAAGAGACCCAGTACTTC. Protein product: CASSLQETQYF. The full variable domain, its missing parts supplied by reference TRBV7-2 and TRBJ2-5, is GAGVSQSPSNKVTEKGKDVELRCDPISGHTALYWYRQSLGQGLEFLIYFQGNSAPDKSGLPSDRFSAERTGGSVSTLTIQRTQQEDSAVYLCASSLQETQYFGPGTRLLVL.

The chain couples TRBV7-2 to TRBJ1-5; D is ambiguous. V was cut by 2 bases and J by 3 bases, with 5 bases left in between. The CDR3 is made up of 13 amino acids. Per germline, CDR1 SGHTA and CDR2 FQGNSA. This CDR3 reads CASSLTANQPQHF. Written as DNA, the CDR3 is TGTGCCAGCAGCTTAACAGCCAATCAGCCCCAGCATTTT.

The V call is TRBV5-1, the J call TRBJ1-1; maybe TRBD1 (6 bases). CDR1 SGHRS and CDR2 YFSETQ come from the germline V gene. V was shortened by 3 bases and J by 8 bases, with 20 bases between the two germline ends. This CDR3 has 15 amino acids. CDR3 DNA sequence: TGCGCCAGCAGCTCAACATCGGGGGCAGGGCGGGAAGCTTTCTTT. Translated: CASSSTSGAGREAFF.

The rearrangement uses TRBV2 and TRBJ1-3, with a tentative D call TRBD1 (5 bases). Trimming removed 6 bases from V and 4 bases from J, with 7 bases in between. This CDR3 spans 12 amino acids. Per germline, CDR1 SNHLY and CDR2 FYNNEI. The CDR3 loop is CASRDIGNTIYF. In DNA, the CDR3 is TGTGCCAGCAGGGACATAGGAAACACCATATATTTT. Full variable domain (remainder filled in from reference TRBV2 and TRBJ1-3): EPEVTQTPSHQVTQMGQEVILRCVPISNHLYFYWYRQILGQKVEFLVSFYNNEISEKSEIFDDQFSVERPDGSNFTLKIRSTKLEDSAMYFCASRDIGNTIYFGEGSWLTVV.

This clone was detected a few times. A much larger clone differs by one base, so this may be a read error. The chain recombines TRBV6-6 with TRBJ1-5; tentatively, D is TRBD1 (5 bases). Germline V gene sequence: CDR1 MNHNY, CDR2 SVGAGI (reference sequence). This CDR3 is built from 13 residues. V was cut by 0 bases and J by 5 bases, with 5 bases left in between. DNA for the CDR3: TGTGCCAGCAGTTACTCGGGGGATCAGCCCCAGCATTTT. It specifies CASSYSGDQPQHF.

CDR3 region: CASSDRGPTGELFF. In DNA form, the CDR3 reads TGTGCCAGCAGTGACAGGGGGCCCACCGGGGAGCTGTTTTTT. This chain joins TRBV6-4 and TRBJ2-2, with 7 bases that match TRBD1. The ends lost 2 bases at V and 4 bases at J; junction bases unmatched: 1. The CDR3 extends over 14 amino acids. Germline CDR1 reads MRHNA; CDR2 reads SNTAGT.

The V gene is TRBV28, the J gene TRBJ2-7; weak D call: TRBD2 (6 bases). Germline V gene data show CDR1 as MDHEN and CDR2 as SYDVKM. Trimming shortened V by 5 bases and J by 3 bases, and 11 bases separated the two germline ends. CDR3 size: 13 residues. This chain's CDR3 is CASSRTDYYEQYF. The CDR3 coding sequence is TGTGCCAGCAGTAGGACGGACTACTACGAGCAGTACTTC.

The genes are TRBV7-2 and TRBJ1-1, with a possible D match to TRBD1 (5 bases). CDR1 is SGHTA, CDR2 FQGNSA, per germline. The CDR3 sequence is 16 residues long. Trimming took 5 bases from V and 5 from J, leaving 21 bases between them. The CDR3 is CASSRPSTTGRTEAFF. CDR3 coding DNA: TGTGCCAGCAGCCGGCCATCGACAACGGGGCGGACTGAAGCTTTCTTT.

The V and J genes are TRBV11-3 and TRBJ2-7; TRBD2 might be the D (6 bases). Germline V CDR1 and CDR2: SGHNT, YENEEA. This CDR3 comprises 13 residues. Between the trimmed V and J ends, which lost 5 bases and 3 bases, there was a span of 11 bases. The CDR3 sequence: CASSRTRDYEQYF. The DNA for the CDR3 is TGTGCCAGCAGCCGAACGCGGGACTACGAGCAGTACTTC.

The CDR3: CASSLGGTGGAGGYTF. The CDR3 DNA follows: TGTGCCAGCAGCTTAGGAGGGACAGGGGGCGCGGGAGGCTACACCTTC. V is TRBV7-6 and J is TRBJ1-2; 12 nucleotides match TRBD1. Per germline, CDR1 SGHVS and CDR2 FNYEAQ. CDR3 size: 16 residues. Trimming took 1 base from V and 8 from J; bases not matched to a gene: 8.

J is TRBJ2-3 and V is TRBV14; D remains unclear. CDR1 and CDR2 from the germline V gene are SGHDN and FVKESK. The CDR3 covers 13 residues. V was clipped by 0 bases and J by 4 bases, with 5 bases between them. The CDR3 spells CASSQDISDTQYF. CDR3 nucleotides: TGTGCCAGCAGCCAAGATATCTCAGATACGCAGTATTTT. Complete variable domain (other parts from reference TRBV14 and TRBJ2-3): EAGVTQFPSHSVIEKGQTVTLRCDPISGHDNLYWYRRVMGKEIKFLLHFVKESKQDESGMPNNRFLAERTGGTYSTLKVQPAELEDSGVYFCASSQDISDTQYFGPGTRLTVL.